Listed below are T cell receptor beta chains from one sample, sequenced in a study of post-analysis software for immune sequencing data. A single record per CDR3 protein comes from TCRdb applying MiXCR to the PCR reads. The table has around 250,000 distinct CDR3 sequences, 36% seen once. The specimen sequenced was blood. Source of these receptors: a girl aged 10 to 17 with multiple sclerosis. CDR3s include the opening cysteine and the closing phenylalanine or tryptophan. D genes are given only for firm matches. A row's size may be missing; if present it is once, few, many or a size class.

>TRBD2|-|TRBJ2-1|TRBV20-1
TGCAGTGAACTAGCGGGAGCCCGCAATGAGCAGTTCTTC
CSELAGARNEQFF
>-|-|TRBJ2-5|TRBV9
TGTGCCAGCAGCCCGACCCCTTTGAGGGGGGGGTGGGAGACCCAGTACTTC
CASSPTPLRGGWETQYF
>-|many|TRBJ2-1|TRBV12-3/TRBV12-4
TGTGCCAGCAGTCCTCTAGCGTCAGCCTACAATGAGCAGTTCTTC
CASSPLASAYNEQFF
>-|many|TRBJ1-1|TRBV5-1
TGCGCCAGCAGCTTGAAGGGGACCACTGAAGCTTTCTTT
CASSLKGTTEAFF
>-|many|TRBJ2-1|TRBV6-1
TGTGCCAGCAGTGTGAGTAGCGGAGCCTACAATGAGCAGTTCTTC
CASSVSSGAYNEQFF
>-|many|TRBJ1-1|TRBV4-2
TGTGCCAGCAGCCCGGGACGGCATATGAACACTGAAGCTTTCTTT
CASSPGRHMNTEAFF
>TRBD1|many|TRBJ2-3|TRBV6-1
TGTGCCAGCAGACGGGACAGGGAAACAGATACGCAGTATTTT
CASRRDRETDTQYF
>TRBD1|few|TRBJ2-2|TRBV9
TGTGCCAGCAGCCGGGGACAGGCGAACACCGGGGAGCTGTTTTTT
CASSRGQANTGELFF
>-|-|TRBJ2-1|TRBV5-1
TGCGCCAGCAGCTTAGGGGGGACGGAATACAATGAGCAGTTCTTC
CASSLGGTEYNEQFF
>-|-|TRBJ1-2|TRBV12-3/TRBV12-4
TGTGCCAGCAGTTTAAGCCAGGGCGGGAATGGCTACACCTTC
CASSLSQGGNGYTF
>-|-|TRBJ1-3|TRBV15
TGTGCCACCAGCAGAAGCTTAGAGGATCCTGGAAACACCATATATTTT
CATSRSLEDPGNTIYF
>-|-|TRBJ1-4|TRBV5-1
TGCGCCAGCAGCCAACAAACAGGGCAGATCGAAAAACTGTTTTTT
CASSQQTGQIEKLFF
>TRBD1|many|TRBJ2-3|TRBV20-1
TGCAGTGCTAGTGACGCAGGGGGCAACACAGATACGCAGTATTTT
CSASDAGGNTDTQYF
>-|many|TRBJ2-5|TRBV5-6
TGTGCCAGCAGCTGGTGGAAGGATGGAGAGACCCAGTACTTC
CASSWWKDGETQYF
>TRBD1|many|TRBJ2-7|TRBV5-1
TGCGCCAGCAGCCTCACAGGGGGGCCCTCCTACGAGCAGTACTTC
CASSLTGGPSYEQYF
>-|few|TRBJ2-7|TRBV14
TGTGCCAGCAGCCAAGCAGGGCAGCCTCGGTCCTACGAGCAGTACTTC
CASSQAGQPRSYEQYF
>-|many|TRBJ2-5|TRBV6-5
TGTGCCAGCAGTTACCGGCCCGGGGGCTCTATGGAGACCCAGTACTTC
CASSYRPGGSMETQYF
>-|once|TRBJ2-7|TRBV20-1
TGCAGTGCTAGAGTCCCCGGCGAGCAGTACTTC
CSARVPGEQYF
>-|many|TRBJ2-1|TRBV20-1
TGCAGTGCAGGGGCCGCGAACAATGAGCAGTTCTTC
CSAGAANNEQFF
>-|-|TRBJ2-5|TRBV6-6
TGTGCCAGCAGTACCCCTGTGAACCAGTACTTC
CASSTPVNQYF
>-|few|TRBJ2-7|TRBV6-6
TGTGCCAGCAGTCGTAGCCGGGACTCCTCAGGCGAGCAGTACTTC
CASSRSRDSSGEQYF
>-|many|TRBJ1-4|TRBV6-5
TGTGCCAGCAGTTCGGGCAGGGAAAATGAAAAACTGTTTTTT
CASSSGRENEKLFF
>-|-|TRBJ2-6|TRBV28
TGTGTCAGCAGTTTAGGAGGCTCTGGGGCCAACGTCCTGACTTTC
CVSSLGGSGANVLTF
>TRBD2|-|TRBJ2-1|TRBV12-3/TRBV12-4
TGTGCCAGCAGCGCGGGACTAGTGTCTGATGAGCAGTTCTTC
CASSAGLVSDEQFF
>TRBD1|-|TRBJ2-2|TRBV6-1
TGTGCCAGCAGTGGAGAACAGGGGATTGGGACCGGGGAGCTGTTTTTT
CASSGEQGIGTGELFF
>-|-|TRBJ1-2|TRBV3-1
TGTGCCAGCAGCCAAGCCTCGACAGCCGCCTACACCTTC
CASSQASTAAYTF
>-|-|TRBJ2-3|TRBV12-3/TRBV12-4
TGTGCCAGCAGTGGCGAGTTGGCTAGCGCAGATACGCAATATTTT
CASSGELASADTQYF
>-|-|TRBJ1-4|TRBV7-9
TGTGCCAGCAGCTTAGCGCGGGCGGGGTTACCTAATGAAAAACTGTTTTTT
CASSLARAGLPNEKLFF
>-|-|TRBJ2-7|TRBV6-6
TGTGCCAGCAGTTACTTGTATGGGGCCTACGAGCAGTACTTC
CASSYLYGAYEQYF
>-|-|TRBJ2-5|TRBV19
TGTGCCAGTAGTATAGAGGCTAGCTGGGAGACCCAGTACTTC
CASSIEASWETQYF
>TRBD2|-|TRBJ2-5|TRBV9
TGTGCCAGCAGCCCCGGGAAAATAGTGGGGGGGTTGGGGGAGACCCAGTACTTC
CASSPGKIVGGLGETQYF
>-|many|TRBJ1-6|TRBV3-1
TGTGCCAGCAGCCAATTCGCCGATGCTAAATCACCCCTCCACTTT
CASSQFADAKSPLHF
>-|-|TRBJ2-1|TRBV10-3
TGTGCCATCAGTGAGTCAGACCCAAGGAATGAGCAGTTCTTC
CAISESDPRNEQFF
>-|-|TRBJ2-3|TRBV12-3/TRBV12-4
TGTGCCAGCAGCCCTAGCAGGGTAAAGGCAGATGCGGAGTATTTT
CASSPSRVKADAEYF
>TRBD2|-|TRBJ2-3|TRBV20-1
TGCAGTGCTAGAACTAGCGGAAATACGCAGTATTTT
CSARTSGNTQYF
>-|many|TRBJ1-4|TRBV15
TGTGCCACCAGCAGAGTTTCCGGACAGCAACTGTTTTTT
CATSRVSGQQLFF
>-|many|TRBJ1-6|TRBV7-2
TGTGCCAGCAGCTTCGGTTTTCGGTTTTCCTATAATTCACCCCTCCACTTT
CASSFGFRFSYNSPLHF
>-|-|TRBJ2-3|TRBV7-2
TGTGCCAGCAGCTTAACGATTTCTACCACAGATACGCAGTATTTT
CASSLTISTTDTQYF
>-|many|TRBJ2-5|TRBV28
TGCGTGGCGGCGCCCGCGTACCAAGAGACCCAGTACTTC
CVAAPAYQETQYF
>-|-|TRBJ2-6|TRBV12-3/TRBV12-4
TGTGCCAGCAGCCAGCAGCCCTCTGGGGCCAACGTCCTGACTTTC
CASSQQPSGANVLTF
>-|many|TRBJ1-4|TRBV12-3/TRBV12-4
TGTGCCAGCAGCAACGACATGGAGCCCAAAAAACTGTTTTTT
CASSNDMEPKKLFF
>-|many|TRBJ2-2|TRBV5-1
TGCGCCAGCACCTTCAGGGATCCCAACACCGGGGAGCTGTTTTTT
CASTFRDPNTGELFF
>-|-|TRBJ2-7|TRBV30
TGTGCCTGGAGCGCCGGTGGGGGGATATACGAGCAGTACTTC
CAWSAGGGIYEQYF
>-|few|TRBJ2-1|TRBV7-6
TGTGCCAGCAGCTCGCCGGAGGCGGACTCCTACAATGAGCGGTTCTTC
CASSSPEADSYNERFF
>-|few|TRBJ1-6|TRBV7-8
TGTGCCAGCAGCTTTGCTAGCCTCTCCTATAATTCACCCCTCCACTTT
CASSFASLSYNSPLHF
>TRBD1|many|TRBJ1-5|TRBV18
TGTGCCAGCTCATCCCTGACAGGGGGAGATCAGCCCCAGCATTTT
CASSSLTGGDQPQHF